This T cell receptor (beta chain) was observed in a study of regulatory T cells in long-lasting Graves disease. Study conclusions and caveats: New patients shared some 890 public clonotypes, fewer than the roughly 2,500 shared by persistent patients. With a small sample size, accuracy may have been reduced. There were preferences for TRBV28, TRBJ1-2 and TRBJ2-5 in persistent disease.

In building TCR beta libraries, iRepertoire HTBI primers were used together with Arm-PCR of CDR3 regions. TCRdb passed the multiplex PCR reads through MiXCR, listing each CDR3 protein once. Of 600,000 to 800,000 distinct CDR3 sequences listed, around 30% are singletons. The table lists this clonotype with many counts. What it binds is unknown. Time point reported: persistent/refractory GD, antithyroid drugs over 5 years with positive TRAb. The TCR library used RNA extracted from PBMCs. Nine milliliters of peripheral blood were taken and placed in EDTA tubes. This CDR3 contains 15 residues. Looked up from germline, CDR1 is DFQATT and CDR2 is SNEGSKA (reference sequence). Trimming took 2 bases from V and 1 from J; bases not matched to a gene: 7.

This TCR was recovered from a female donor with Graves disease. The sequenced sample was peripheral blood mononuclear cells (PBMCs), obtained when the disease was refractory, from a patient treated with antithyroid drugs. The chain has TRBV20-1 and TRBJ2-5, with 7 bases matching TRBD2. CDR3: CSARISGPSQETQYF. The CDR3 DNA follows: TGCAGTGCTAGAATTAGCGGGCCATCCCAAGAGACCCAGTACTTC.